This TCR beta chain was documented in a study of T cell changes during pregnancy in multiple sclerosis. Assay used: immunoSEQ multiplex PCR; TCRdb lists only in-frame clones, some missing. The table lists 100,000 or so clones, approximately 92% of them singletons. The CDR3 runs to 15 residues. The sample in question was peripheral blood, obtained in the first trimester of pregnancy. This chain connects TRBV21-1 to TRBJ2-2; TRBD2 is the table's D call and was not checked against the DNA. TRBV21-1 is a pseudogene. This clonotype was sampled from a female donor with multiple sclerosis, enrolled in a pregnancy study. CDR3 protein: CASRTAGGSGGELFF. CDR3 in DNA: TGTGCCAGCAGGACAGCGGGGGGTTCGGGCGGGGAGCTGTTTTTT.